Sequencing of this T cell receptor (beta chain) was carried out in a study of T cells in Graves' hyperthyroidism and ophthalmopathy (dated by TCRdb to about 2019). Turning to the overall study: TCR V-J signatures able to tell the groups apart were searched for in a discovery cohort of 90 to 100 patients, of whom more than 40 had Graves' ophthalmopathy and about 60 had stable Graves' hyperthyroidism. The 100 or so discovery patients were divided at random into training and test sets in a 7:3 ratio. Following sampling, methimazole starting at 30 mg daily was given to hyperthyroidism patients, and high-dose intravenous methylprednisolone was given to ophthalmopathy patients. The study also compared thyroid tissue and blood T-cell repertoires from 6 or 7 Graves' hyperthyroidism patients. An independent validation cohort of under 20 hyperthyroidism patients and 17 patients who later progressed to ophthalmopathy tested prospective prediction of ophthalmopathy. The paper reports TCR Vbeta CDR3 sequencing of roughly 140 peripheral blood samples: under 45 ophthalmopathy, about 75 hyperthyroidism and around 17 progressor patients.

Exclusion was applied to patients with uncontrolled infections, other autoimmune diseases, pregnancy or lactation. Clinical symptoms, serum thyroxine and TRAb, thyroid ultrasound, and orbital computed tomography formed the basis for the diagnoses. Total RNA was extracted with Trizol reagent, and quality was checked on an Agilent 2100 Bioanalyzer. Amplification of TCR beta CDR3 regions was carried out from RNA transcripts. A first-round RT-PCR of the TCR CDR3 used the HTBI primer set with the Qiagen OneStep RT-PCR kit. The libraries were constructed in a second round of multiplex PCR and then size-selected and purified. Libraries were sequenced paired-end with 100 bp reads on an Illumina HiSeq2000. The study's own analysis went as follows. SOAPnuke was used to process the raw data, removing reads that contained adapters or uncalled bases, had a mean Phred below 15, or lacked an exact match to the constant primer or identifier. COPE v1.2.5 was used to merge high-quality paired reads, and clonotypes were defined as unique nucleotide sequences. MiTCR v1.1 was used to align the clonotypes against IMGT TRBV, TRBD and TRBJ reference segments. Analysis was restricted to V-J combinations with a frequency above 0.0001, which covered about 99% of repertoires. A TCS score was defined as the ratio between F50 (clonal expansion) and ExV (chaos), using BLOSUM62-based TCRdist between CDR3 peptides within each V-J. Welch's t-statistics and random forest reduced 500 to 650 V-J features to 13, which were used in a naive Bayes classifier (R e1071). The Morisita-Horn index was used to measure how similar the thyroid and blood repertoires were. TCRdb reprocessed the public reads (quality trimming at Q25 with fastp, clone calling with MiXCR) and kept in-frame beta chains. Each record represents a unique CDR3 protein, reported with the most common genes and DNA among its rows. Here the V and J calls rest on TCRdb's processing, not on the authors' analysis. This sample is represented by approximately 640,000 distinct CDR3 sequences; just under 45% of them were singletons. The ten largest clones take up less than 9% of the sample.

Beyond this particular receptor, the publication reports: A 13 V-J signature model separated ophthalmopathy from stable hyperthyroidism, with approximately 87% sensitivity and roughly 81% specificity in cross-validation and 80%/75% in testing. In validation, progression to ophthalmopathy was predicted by the model with 70.59% sensitivity and 72% to 85% specificity, a median of roughly 6.4 months before onset. Most expanded thyroid clonotypes (frequency above 0.001) were also detected in blood, a finding suggesting that blood repertoires may reflect thyroid immune responses. Sample size was not statistically predetermined, and investigators were not blinded to group allocation.

Reading from cysteine to phenylalanine, the CDR3 counts 14 amino acids. Left in the record is the CDR3 DNA by itself, 42 bases read in frame from the first base. As encoded in the germline V gene (reference sequence), CDR1 is MNHNY while CDR2 is SVGAGI. The trim is 2 bases for V and 6 bases for J, with a gap of 13 bases between the germline ends. This clonotype was observed a few times. Its antigen specificity is not known. No base quality values were provided; no much bigger clone lies one nucleotide off. The sample comprised peripheral blood or thyroid tissue (not recorded which). The rearranged chain carries TRBV6-6 and TRBJ1-2, with TRBD1 perhaps the D gene, on 5 matching bases. This TCR was recovered from an adult man with Graves' disease, either hyperthyroidism or ophthalmopathy (not recorded which). The CDR3 region: CASSYEGPLDGYTF. The sequenced DNA is TGTGCCAGCAGTTACGAGGGGCCCCTGGATGGCTACACCTTC.